This T cell receptor beta chain originates from a study of blood T cell repertoires in COVID-19. On the study more broadly: Sites across the United States, Italy and Spain contributed samples from acute and convalescent COVID-19.

Only in-frame clones appear in the TCRdb table, and some are missing; sequencing was by immunoSEQ multiplex PCR. This sample carries 15,000 to 20,000 clones, approximately 91% of them seen once, and the ten largest clones take under 35%. The CDR3 length is 14 residues. V was shortened by 3 bases and J by 7 bases, with 16 bases between the two germline ends. In germline, CDR1 is SGHTA, CDR2 FQGNSA. This chain uses TRBV7-2 with TRBJ2-7; TRBD1 is a possible D gene (5 bases). The clonotype originates from an elderly woman with COVID-19, enrolled during active disease. The specimen sequenced was peripheral blood. In nucleotides, the CDR3 is TGTGCCAGCAGCTTTTTTGACAGCTTCAGGGAGCAGTACTTC. Protein: CASSFFDSFREQYF.